This T cell receptor (beta chain) emerged from a study of chemoradiotherapy in HPV16-positive cancers. Overall study: A couple of HPV16-positive patients' cells yielded candidate HPV-specific clones and common motifs.

CDR3 length equals 14 residues. Germline lookup yields CDR1 LNHDA and CDR2 SQIVND (reference sequence). V gave up 1 base and J gave up 4 bases, with 10 bases separating them. Produced via immunoSEQ multiplex PCR; TCRdb's table is partial and in-frame only. The sample lists roughly 40,000 clones; approximately 73% were seen once. As regards this clone: Its antigen is unknown.

Findings of the study overall: Functional assays defining HPV-specific T cells used only a couple of HPV16-positive patients. HPV-responsive T-cell expansion during chemoradiotherapy was linked to improved recurrence-free survival in HPV16-positive patients.

This TCR was recovered from a human donor with HPV-associated anogenital cancer. Here the sequenced sample was blood, taken from a patient who underwent chemoradiotherapy. The rearrangement uses TRBV19 and TRBJ1-2; no definite D call. This CDR3 is CASSIGTALYGYTF. The CDR3 coding sequence is TGTGCCAGTAGTATAGGTACAGCGCTCTATGGCTACACCTTC.